Below are 2 T cell receptor beta chains sequenced from a single sample in a study of post-analysis software for immune sequencing data. Study observations and caveats: Five TRBV segments occurring more often in patients than controls included TRBV5-6, TRBV5-1 and TRBV20-1.

Antigens of these TCRs are unknown. Every TCR beta cDNA library bore unique molecular identifiers. TCRdb itself ran the PCR reads through MiXCR, one entry per CDR3 protein. The table has about 540,000 distinct CDR3 sequences, around 36% seen once; the top ten hold around 6.1%. Source material: blood. The receptors here all came from a girl under 18 with multiple sclerosis.

This clonotype was picked up a small number of times. The chain carries TRBV15 and TRBJ1-6, with 8 bases matching TRBD1. The germline V gene has CDR1 LNHNV and CDR2 YYDKDF (reference sequence). With 5 bases clipped from V and 6 bases from J, the junction kept 6 bases outside the gene matches. The CDR3 runs 15 residues. The CDR3 is CATSFWTGTNSPLHF. The CDR3, as DNA: TGTGCCACCAGCTTTTGGACAGGGACTAATTCACCCCTCCACTTT.

The chain carries TRBV29-1 and TRBJ2-5, with D possibly being TRBD1 (6 bases). The V end was cut by 4 bases, the J end by 5 bases, with 11 bases between. This CDR3 is built from 12 residues. Germline V gene lookup returns CDR1 SQVTM and CDR2 ANQGSEA. This CDR3 is CSVGTGSETQYF. The CDR3 nucleotides are TGCAGCGTTGGAACAGGGTCGGAGACCCAGTACTTC.